The rows below give T cell receptor beta chains drawn from one sample of a study of blood T cells in healthy people across ages. MiXCR, applied by TCRdb to the 5' RACE reads, yields one record per CDR3 protein. The repertoire holds 950,000 to 1,200,000 distinct CDR3 sequences, with under 40% as singletons. The sequenced material came from blood. The origin of the receptors is a man aged 18 to 35 in good health. Both conserved end residues are part of each CDR3. Each record gives: J gene, V gene, D gene, clone size, CDR3 protein, CDR3 DNA. A D gene is named only where the DNA matches it firmly. The size field is filled for only some rows; it gives once, few, many or a size class.

>TRBJ1-1|TRBV7-2|NA|NA
CASSPIPGTNTEAFF
TGTGCCAGCAGCCCTATACCTGGGACGAACACTGAAGCTTTCTTT
>TRBJ1-6|TRBV20-1|NA|few
CSAGTASYNSPLHF
TGCAGTGCGGGGACGGCCTCCTATAATTCACCCCTCCACTTT
>TRBJ2-1|TRBV9|NA|many
CASSVRAIAYNEQFF
TGTGCCAGCAGCGTAAGGGCCATCGCCTACAATGAGCAGTTCTTC
>TRBJ2-1|TRBV3-1|NA|NA
CASSQAILRGARYHNEQFF
TGTGCCAGCAGCCAAGCTATACTCCGGGGGGCTCGATATCACAATGAGCAGTTCTTC
>TRBJ2-3|TRBV5-4|NA|few
CASSSRISDTQYF
TGTGCCAGCAGCTCCAGAATATCGGATACGCAGTATTTT
>TRBJ2-5|TRBV29-1|NA|NA
CSARRSLQETQYF
TGCAGCGCTAGACGGTCACTTCAAGAGACCCAGTACTTC
>TRBJ2-1|TRBV29-1|NA|NA
CSVDPPANTVTNEQFF
TGCAGCGTTGACCCCCCAGCGAACACTGTTACCAATGAGCAGTTCTTC
>TRBJ1-5|TRBV11-2|NA|NA
CASSLAPSPHQPQHF
TGTGCCAGCAGCTTAGCACCATCCCCCCATCAGCCCCAGCATTTT
>TRBJ2-3|TRBV29-1|TRBD2|few
CSVAGGAGTDTQYF
TGCAGCGTTGCGGGGGGGGCTGGCACAGATACGCAGTATTTT
>TRBJ2-3|TRBV29-1|TRBD1|few
CSVDTGGPRDTQYF
TGCAGCGTTGATACAGGGGGTCCTAGAGATACGCAGTATTTT
>TRBJ1-4|TRBV7-9|NA|NA
CASSLQGTREKLFF
TGTGCCAGCAGCCTCCAAGGAACCCGAGAAAAACTGTTTTTT
>TRBJ2-1|TRBV6-1|NA|NA
CATLLWGSYNEQFF
TGTGCCACCCTCCTCTGGGGGTCCTACAATGAGCAGTTCTTC
>TRBJ1-1|TRBV12-3/TRBV12-4|NA|NA
CASAKGETEAFF
TGTGCCAGCGCCAAGGGGGAAACCGAAGCTTTCTTT
>TRBJ2-2|TRBV5-1|TRBD2|NA
CASSGLAGWIAGELFF
TGCGCCAGCAGCGGACTAGCGGGGTGGATCGCCGGGGAGCTGTTTTTT
>TRBJ1-5|TRBV6-1|NA|NA
CASRSGGYNDNQPQHF
TGTGCCAGCAGAAGTGGAGGGTATAACGACAATCAGCCCCAGCATTTT
>TRBJ2-1|TRBV11-2|TRBD2|NA
CASSPGLAANEQFF
TGTGCCAGCAGCCCCGGACTAGCTGCGAATGAGCAGTTCTTC
>TRBJ1-4|TRBV29-1|TRBD1|few
CSVQGQGLTNEKLFF
TGCAGCGTCCAGGGACAGGGGTTAACTAATGAAAAACTGTTTTTT
>TRBJ1-5|TRBV5-1|NA|many
CASSLQGYSNQPQHF
TGCGCCAGCAGCTTACAGGGTTATAGCAATCAGCCCCAGCATTTT
>TRBJ1-4|TRBV7-8|NA|few
CASSFPSEKLFF
TGTGCCAGCAGCTTCCCATCTGAAAAACTGTTTTTT
>TRBJ1-1|TRBV7-9|NA|NA
CASSSRRTRTNTEAFF
TGTGCCAGCAGCTCTCGAAGGACACGCACCAACACTGAAGCTTTCTTT
>TRBJ1-6|TRBV6-6|TRBD1|NA
CASSTRQGGGNSPLHF
TGTGCCAGCAGTACACGACAGGGGGGCGGTAATTCACCCCTCCACTTT
>TRBJ1-1|TRBV20-1|NA|NA
CSANDPGLLTEAFF
TGCAGTGCTAACGACCCAGGGCTACTCACTGAAGCTTTCTTT
>TRBJ2-3|TRBV2|TRBD2|many
CASRPLAGRTDTQYF
TGTGCCAGCAGACCTCTAGCGGGTCGCACAGATACGCAGTATTTT
>TRBJ1-1|TRBV20-1|NA|once
CSVRGPSDTEAFF
TGCAGTGTCCGCGGGCCGAGCGACACTGAAGCTTTCTTT
>TRBJ2-3|TRBV11-2|TRBD2|NA
CASSLVRGGITDTQYF
TGTGCCAGCAGCTTAGTTCGGGGGGGGATAACAGATACGCAGTATTTT
>TRBJ1-1|TRBV29-1|NA|NA
CSLSPPGRDTEAFF
TGCAGCCTAAGCCCCCCGGGAAGGGACACTGAAGCTTTCTTT
>TRBJ2-1|TRBV6-2/TRBV6-3|TRBD2|few
CASSPHSGGAYNEQFF
TGTGCCAGCAGCCCTCATAGCGGGGGGGCGTACAATGAGCAGTTCTTC
>TRBJ2-1|TRBV5-1|TRBD2|NA
CASSGSGGTYNEQFF
TGCGCCAGCAGCGGGAGCGGGGGGACTTACAATGAGCAGTTCTTC
>TRBJ1-5|TRBV7-2|TRBD1|few
CASIGQADQPQHF
TGTGCCAGCATCGGACAGGCAGATCAGCCCCAGCATTTT
>TRBJ1-2|TRBV27|NA|few
CASSRTVSNNYGYTF
TGTGCCAGCAGTCGGACAGTTTCAAATAACTATGGCTACACCTTC
>TRBJ2-7|TRBV7-2|NA|few
CASGMNPMDEQYF
TGTGCCAGCGGTATGAATCCGATGGACGAGCAGTACTTC
>TRBJ1-1|TRBV27|NA|NA
CASTTRRGGGTEAFF
TGTGCCAGCACGACCAGGCGGGGAGGAGGAACTGAAGCTTTCTTT
>TRBJ1-3|TRBV12-3/TRBV12-4|NA|NA
CASSFRTVGNTIYF
TGTGCCAGCAGTTTTAGGACAGTTGGAAACACCATATATTTT
>TRBJ1-2|TRBV28|TRBD1|few
CASSPGQGLGYTF
TGTGCCAGCAGTCCTGGACAGGGGTTGGGCTACACCTTC
>TRBJ1-1|TRBV20-1|NA|NA
CSAPVSRMGTEAFF
TGCAGTGCCCCCGTTTCTAGAATGGGAACTGAAGCTTTCTTT
>TRBJ1-2|TRBV5-5|NA|many
CASSLHDKMNYGYTF
TGTGCCAGCAGCTTGCACGACAAGATGAACTATGGCTACACCTTC
>TRBJ2-5|TRBV29-1|NA|once
CSAILTGPGSLAQYF
TGCAGCGCCATCCTAACGGGACCAGGGTCGTTGGCCCAGTACTTC
>TRBJ2-7|TRBV2|NA|NA
CASSEAVAPAEQYF
TGTGCCAGCAGTGAAGCGGTGGCTCCCGCCGAGCAGTACTTC
>TRBJ1-2|TRBV30|NA|NA
CAGSVRGEGYTF
TGTGCCGGGAGTGTAAGGGGGGAAGGCTACACCTTC
>TRBJ2-5|TRBV5-1|TRBD2|once
CASSWGLAYQETQYF
TGCGCCAGCAGCTGGGGACTAGCGTACCAAGAGACCCAGTACTTC
>TRBJ1-5|TRBV4-1|NA|many
CASSQDGSAYQPQHF
TGCGCCAGCAGCCAAGATGGGTCGGCCTATCAGCCCCAGCATTTT
>TRBJ2-7|TRBV7-2|NA|NA
CASSSRPDSYLYNEQYF
TGTGCCAGCAGCTCCAGACCAGACAGCTACCTCTACAATGAGCAGTACTTC
>TRBJ1-1|TRBV4-1|TRBD1|NA
CASSSGTDYEAFF
TGCGCCAGCAGCTCAGGGACAGACTATGAAGCTTTCTTT
>TRBJ2-3|TRBV9|NA|NA
CASSVDSRVTDTQYF
TGTGCCAGCAGCGTAGATAGCAGGGTGACAGATACGCAGTATTTT
>TRBJ1-4|TRBV18|NA|few
CASSPPIRQANEKLFF
TGTGCCAGCTCACCACCGATAAGACAGGCTAATGAAAAACTGTTTTTT
>TRBJ2-5|TRBV11-2|TRBD1|NA
CASTSDRSYNEQYF
TGTGCCAGCACCTCGGACAGGAGTTACAATGAGCAGTACTTC
>TRBJ1-2|TRBV6-5|NA|NA
CASRPGQGGYTF
TGTGCCAGCAGGCCGGGACAAGGGGGCTACACCTTC
>TRBJ2-5|TRBV12-3/TRBV12-4|TRBD1|few
CASSIFTGTGNSETQYF
TGTGCCAGCAGTATTTTTACCGGGACAGGGAATTCGGAGACCCAGTACTTC
>TRBJ2-3|TRBV28|NA|NA
CASRGSRSTDTQYF
TGTGCCAGCAGGGGTAGTAGGAGCACAGATACGCAGTATTTT
>TRBJ2-4|TRBV2|TRBD1|NA
CASSEYDRGAYERYF
TGTGCCAGCAGTGAATATGACAGGGGGGCCTACGAGCGGTACTTC